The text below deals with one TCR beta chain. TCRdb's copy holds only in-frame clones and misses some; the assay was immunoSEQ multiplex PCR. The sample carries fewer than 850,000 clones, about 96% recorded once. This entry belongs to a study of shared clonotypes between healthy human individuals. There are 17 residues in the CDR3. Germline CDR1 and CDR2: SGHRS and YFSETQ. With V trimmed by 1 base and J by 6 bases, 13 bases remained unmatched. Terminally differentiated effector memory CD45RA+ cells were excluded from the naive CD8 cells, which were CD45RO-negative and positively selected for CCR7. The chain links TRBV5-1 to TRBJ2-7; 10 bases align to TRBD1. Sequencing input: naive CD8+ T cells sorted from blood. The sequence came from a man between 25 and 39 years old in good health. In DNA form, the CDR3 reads TGCGCCAGCAGCTTGACCCTCCGCCGGGACAGGGGTTTCGAGCAGTACTTC. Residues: CASSLTLRRDRGFEQYF.